This T cell receptor beta chain was sequenced in a study of blood T cells in healthy people across ages. Germline V lookup: CDR1 SGHKS, CDR2 YYEKEE (reference sequence). This CDR3 has 15 residues. With a J-beta primer mix and a sample-barcoded 5' primer, a second PCR ran 7 to 11 cycles. TCRdb reprocessed the 5' RACE reads with MiXCR, giving one entry per CDR3 protein. The sample lists roughly 800,000 distinct CDR3 sequences; more than 20% were seen once. The same sample was also used in a study of T cells of mothers and their children. As reported in that work: Sequencing got over 9.5 million TCR beta CDR3 reads from each mother and about 3.1 million from each child.

This clonotype originated in a boy younger than 18 in good health. The V call is TRBV5-5, the J call TRBJ2-5, with 14 bases fitting TRBD2. The DNA end favors TRBJ2-7, so the J call may be wrong. The sequencing input was blood. The CDR3 reads CASSLSGTSGSEQYF. The CDR3 coding sequence is TGTGCCAGCAGCTTATCCGGGACTAGCGGGAGCGAGCAGTACTTC.